At least ten counts were recorded for the clone carrying this TCR beta chain. RNA transcripts gave rise to amplified TCR beta CDR3 regions. The HTBI primer set drove a first-round RT-PCR of the TCR CDR3. TCRdb redid the calling of the multiplex PCR reads with MiXCR, one entry per CDR3 protein. This sample has about 480,000 distinct CDR3 sequences, with roughly 14% found just once. There are 17 residues in the CDR3. The V gene's germline CDR1 is MNHEY and CDR2 SVGAGI. V was shortened by 2 bases and J by 3 bases, with 17 bases between the two germline ends. This sample stems from a study of T cells in Graves' hyperthyroidism and ophthalmopathy.

V usage is TRBV6-5 and J usage is TRBJ1-5; D is possibly TRBD1 (5 bases). The specimen sequenced was blood. This receptor was identified in a woman aged 18 to 35 with Graves' hyperthyroidism. The chain's CDR3 is CASSYGTDPISNQPQHF. The CDR3 DNA sequence: TGTGCCAGCAGTTACGGGACCGACCCAATCTCCAATCAGCCCCAGCATTTT.